These 21 T cell receptor beta chains originate from one sample sequenced in a study of cytomegalovirus exposure and HLA in healthy donors. PCR employed 60 Vbeta and 13 Jbeta primers. Method: immunoSEQ multiplex PCR; TCRdb's copy keeps in-frame clones and lacks some. The sample yields 150,000 to 170,000 clones, around three quarters seen once. The sequencing sample was made of PBMCs. Source of these receptors: a woman between 40 and 55 years old in good health and CMV-seronegative.

The chain has TRBV10-3 and TRBJ1-1, with D perhaps matching TRBD1 (6 bases). This CDR3 has 16 amino acids. V was clipped by 0 bases and J by 1 base, with 12 bases between them. Germline V gene sequence: CDR1 ENHRY, CDR2 SYGVKD. For the CDR3, the DNA is TGTGCCATCAGTGAGTCGCAGAGAGGGGGGAACACTGAAGCTTTCTTT. This sequence encodes CAISESQRGGNTEAFF.

The gene calls are TRBV6-5 and TRBJ2-5; weak D call: TRBD1 (5 bases). The V gene lost 0 bases and the J gene lost 5 bases, with 16 bases spanning the gap. There are 16 residues in the CDR3. CDR1 and CDR2 from the germline V gene are MNHEY and SVGAGI. The CDR3 region has the DNA TGTGCCAGCAGTTACTCGAACGCCCCCCAGGGTGAGACCCAGTACTTC. It translates to CASSYSNAPQGETQYF.

The chain is built from TRBV27 and TRBJ1-4; D not resolved. Germline V CDR1 and CDR2: MNHEY, SMNVEV (reference sequence). The ends were cut back, 6 bases at V and 7 bases at J, with 15 bases in the middle. The CDR3 spans 14 residues. The CDR3 spells CASSPPGRAEKLFF. DNA of the CDR3: TGTGCCAGCAGCCCGCCGGGGAGGGCTGAAAAACTGTTTTTT.

The J gene is TRBJ2-1, the V gene TRBV7-9; the D gene is possibly TRBD2 (6 bases). The CDR3 consists of 11 residues. V lost 11 bases to trimming and J lost 5 bases, with 10 bases between them. Germline lookup yields CDR1 SEHNR and CDR2 FQNEAQ (reference sequence). The CDR3, as DNA: TGTGCCCTGCCTAGCGACAATGAGCAGTTCTTC. Translation: CALPSDNEQFF.

The CDR3 region is CASSLGSSTPLHF. CDR3 in DNA: TGTGCCAGCAGTTTGGGTTCTAGTACACCCCTCCACTTT. The gene calls are TRBV27 and TRBJ1-6; D is unclear. The CDR3 contains 13 residues. Trimming cost V 3 bases and J 11 bases, with 11 bases left between them. CDR1 and CDR2 (germline): MNHEY, SMNVEV (reference sequence).

This sequence joins TRBV6-1 and TRBJ2-5, with D unresolved. V dropped 10 bases and J dropped 2 bases, with 11 bases sitting between them. The CDR3 has 12 residues. Germline values: CDR1 MNHNS, CDR2 SASEGT. Here the CDR3 DNA reads TGTGCCACCCGAAGGCGGCAAGAGACCCAGTACTTC. Protein: CATRRRQETQYF.

CDR3 in amino acids: CASSSLPGTGATEAFF. The DNA for the CDR3 is TGTGCCAGCAGTTCCCTCCCCGGGACAGGGGCCACTGAAGCTTTCTTT. The chain combines TRBV28 with TRBJ1-1; 10 bases are shared with TRBD1. The V segment lost 4 bases and the J segment 4 bases; nucleotides outside the gene matches: 9. The germline CDR1 and CDR2 sequences are MDHEN and SYDVKM. The CDR3 is 16 residues long.

This clone appeared a few times. V usage is TRBV7-8 and J usage is TRBJ1-1; 8 bases fit TRBD1. The J segment lost 5 bases and the V segment lost 4 bases, leaving 6 bases of the junction unmatched. Germline V gene data show CDR1 as SGHVS and CDR2 as FQNEAQ. This CDR3 has 14 residues. The CDR3 DNA sequence: TGTGCCAGCAGCTCCGGACAGGGTAGGACTGAAGCTTTCTTT. Residues: CASSSGQGRTEAFF.

This rearrangement joins TRBV6-5 to TRBJ2-3; D unresolved. The CDR3 has 11 residues. Germline lookup yields CDR1 MNHEY and CDR2 SVGAGI. V lost 7 bases to trimming and J lost 1 base, with 3 bases between them. CDR3 amino acids: CASTGTDTQYF. The DNA of the CDR3 is TGTGCCAGCACAGGCACAGATACGCAGTATTTT.

V is TRBV20-1 and J is TRBJ2-4; D gene unclear. Germline assignment: CDR1 DFQATT and CDR2 SNEGSKA (reference sequence). The CDR3 length is 11 residues. The chain's CDR3 is CGSLAKNIQYF. CDR3 nucleotides: TGCGGCTCCCTAGCCAAAAACATTCAGTACTTC.

The V call is TRBV7-2, the J call TRBJ2-7; no clear D gene. V was shortened by 1 base and J by 3 bases, with 10 bases between the two germline ends. The germline gives CDR1 SGHTA, CDR2 FQGNSA. The CDR3 loop spans 14 amino acids. As DNA, the CDR3 is TGTGCCAGCAGCTTAGGTAGTATCGTCTACGAGCAGTACTTC. This encodes CASSLGSIVYEQYF.

The chain employs TRBV4-1 and TRBJ2-7, with a possible D match to TRBD1 (5 bases). Trimming took 4 bases from V and 6 from J, leaving 19 bases between them. The germline V gene has CDR1 MGHRA and CDR2 YSYEKL. The CDR3 totals 15 residues. CDR3 residues: CASSPQGRPLTEQYF. In DNA form, the CDR3 reads TGCGCCAGCAGCCCCCAGGGTCGGCCGCTGACCGAGCAGTACTTC.

The V call is TRBV21-1, the J call TRBJ1-1. TRBV21-1 counts as a pseudogene. The CDR3 contains 14 residues. The CDR3 is CAEHGGRDLAEAFF. Written as DNA, the CDR3 is TGTGCCGAACACGGGGGGCGCGATCTCGCTGAAGCTTTCTTT.

The chain is built from TRBV19 and TRBJ2-3; 7 nucleotides agree with TRBD1. The CDR3 sequence is 14 residues long. V lost 5 bases, J lost 4 bases, and 6 bases stayed unmatched. From germline, CDR1 is LNHDA and CDR2 SQIVND (reference sequence). The CDR3 DNA reads TGTGCCAGTAGTCCGGGACAGTCCTCAGATACGCAGTATTTT. It translates to CASSPGQSSDTQYF.

The genes are TRBV5-1 and TRBJ1-1, with D perhaps TRBD1 (5 bases). V gave up 3 bases and J gave up 6 bases, with 18 bases separating them. Germline V gives CDR1 SGHRS, CDR2 YFSETQ. CDR3 length equals 15 residues. As DNA, the CDR3 is TGCGCCAGCAGCTCCTACGACCCAGGGCTCGCTGAAGCTTTCTTT. The encoded protein is CASSSYDPGLAEAFF.

Only one count was recorded for this clone. The rearrangement links TRBV10-1 to TRBJ1-2; TRBD1 is a possible D gene (6 bases). CDR3 length: 14 residues. The germline V and J ends were trimmed by 8 bases and 0 bases, with 13 bases remaining between them. Germline CDR1 WNHNN, CDR2 SYGVQD (reference sequence). The DNA of the CDR3 is TGCGCCAGCCACAGGGAAGTCCCTAACTATGGCTACACCTTC. The encoded protein is CASHREVPNYGYTF.

This chain connects TRBV5-1 to TRBJ2-3; TRBD1 might be the D (5 bases). The CDR3 contains 16 residues. Germline assignment: CDR1 SGHRS and CDR2 YFSETQ. V gave up 5 bases and J gave up 0 bases, with 16 bases separating them. CDR3 in amino acids: CASSTGNSQSTDTQYF. In nucleotides, the CDR3 is TGCGCCAGCAGTACAGGAAATTCTCAAAGCACAGATACGCAGTATTTT.

The chain employs TRBV10-3 and TRBJ2-1, with 7 positions matching TRBD2. V gave up 2 bases and J gave up 0 bases; unmatched junction bases: 4. Germline values: CDR1 ENHRY, CDR2 SYGVKD. The CDR3 loop spans 16 amino acids. CDR3 amino acids: CAISESGTNSYNEQFF. The CDR3 DNA reads TGTGCCATCAGTGAGAGTGGGACTAACTCCTACAATGAGCAGTTCTTC.

The gene calls are TRBV6-1 and TRBJ1-3; 7 bases are a match to TRBD1. This CDR3 is built from 19 residues. Germline lookup yields CDR1 MNHNS and CDR2 SASEGT. V was pared by 4 bases and J by 0 bases, with 15 bases of the junction left unmatched. Written as DNA, the CDR3 is TGTGCCAGCAGTGGACAGGGAGAAATATCGACTTACTCTGGAAACACCATATATTTT. This codes for CASSGQGEISTYSGNTIYF.

The chain employs TRBV7-2 and TRBJ1-4; no clear D gene. There are 12 residues in the CDR3. V was cut by 3 bases and J by 12 bases, with 11 bases left in between. Germline-derived CDR1 and CDR2 are SGHTA and FQGNSA. The CDR3 nucleotides read TGTGCCAGCAGCTTCGGGCGGAGGGAACTGTTTTTT. As protein: CASSFGRRELFF.

The J gene is TRBJ2-3, the V gene TRBV14; maybe TRBD1 (5 bases). This CDR3 has 14 amino acids. Trimming stripped 3 bases from V and 5 bases from J, with 12 bases between. Looked up from germline, CDR1 is SGHDN and CDR2 is FVKESK. CDR3 bases: TGTGCCAGCAGCCAGGGCAGGGCTAGAGATACGCAGTATTTT. Amino acids: CASSQGRARDTQYF. The complete variable domain, with remaining parts taken from reference TRBV14 and TRBJ2-3, reads EAGVTQFPSHSVIEKGQTVTLRCDPISGHDNLYWYRRVMGKEIKFLLHFVKESKQDESGMPNNRFLAERTGGTYSTLKVQPAELEDSGVYFCASSQGRARDTQYFGPGTRLTVL.